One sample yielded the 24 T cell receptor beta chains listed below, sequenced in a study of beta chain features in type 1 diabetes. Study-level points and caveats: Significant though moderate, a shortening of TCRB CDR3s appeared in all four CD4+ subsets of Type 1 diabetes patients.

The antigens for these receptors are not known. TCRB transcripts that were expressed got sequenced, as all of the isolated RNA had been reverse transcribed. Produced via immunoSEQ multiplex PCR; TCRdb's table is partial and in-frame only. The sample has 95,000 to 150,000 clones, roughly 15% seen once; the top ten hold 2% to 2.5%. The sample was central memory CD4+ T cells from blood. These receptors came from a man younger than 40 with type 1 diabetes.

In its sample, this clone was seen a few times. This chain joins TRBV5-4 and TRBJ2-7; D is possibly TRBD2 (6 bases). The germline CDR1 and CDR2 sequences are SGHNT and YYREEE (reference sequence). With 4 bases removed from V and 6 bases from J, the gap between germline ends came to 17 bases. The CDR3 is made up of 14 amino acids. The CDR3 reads CASSPSGGVSEQYF. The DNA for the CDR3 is TGTGCCAGCAGCCCGTCTGGCGGGGTGAGCGAGCAGTACTTC. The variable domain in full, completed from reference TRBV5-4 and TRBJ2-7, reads ETGVTQSPTHLIKTRGQQVTLRCSSQSGHNTVSWYQQALGQGPQFIFQYYREEENGRGNFPPRFSGLQFPNYSSELNVNALELDDSALYLCASSPSGGVSEQYFGPGTRLTVT.

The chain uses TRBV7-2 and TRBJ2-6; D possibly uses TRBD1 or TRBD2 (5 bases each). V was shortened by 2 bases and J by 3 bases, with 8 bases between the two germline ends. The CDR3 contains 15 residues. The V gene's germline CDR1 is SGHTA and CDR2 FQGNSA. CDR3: CASSLWGSGANVLTF. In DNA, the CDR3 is TGTGCCAGCAGCTTATGGGGGAGTGGGGCCAACGTCCTGACTTTC. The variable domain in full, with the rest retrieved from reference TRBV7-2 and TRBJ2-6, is GAGVSQSPSNKVTEKGKDVELRCDPISGHTALYWYRQSLGQGLEFLIYFQGNSAPDKSGLPSDRFSAERTGGSVSTLTIQRTQQEDSAVYLCASSLWGSGANVLTFGAGSRLTVL.

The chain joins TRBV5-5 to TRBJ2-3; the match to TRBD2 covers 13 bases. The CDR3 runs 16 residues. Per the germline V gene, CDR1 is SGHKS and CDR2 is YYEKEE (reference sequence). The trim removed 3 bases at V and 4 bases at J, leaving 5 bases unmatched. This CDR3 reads CASSSAGTSGADTQYF. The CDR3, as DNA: TGTGCCAGCAGCTCAGCCGGGACTAGCGGGGCAGATACGCAGTATTTT.

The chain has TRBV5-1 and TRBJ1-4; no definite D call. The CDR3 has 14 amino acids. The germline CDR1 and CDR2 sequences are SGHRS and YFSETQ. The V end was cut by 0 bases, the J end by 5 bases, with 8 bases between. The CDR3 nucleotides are TGCGCCAGCAGCTTGGGCCCAAGCAATGAAAAACTGTTTTTT. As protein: CASSLGPSNEKLFF.

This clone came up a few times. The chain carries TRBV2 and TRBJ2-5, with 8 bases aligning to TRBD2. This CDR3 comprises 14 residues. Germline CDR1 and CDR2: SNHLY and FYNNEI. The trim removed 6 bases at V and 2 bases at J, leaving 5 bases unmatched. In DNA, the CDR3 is TGTGCCAGCAGAATAGCGGGGACACAAGAGACCCAGTACTTC. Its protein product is CASRIAGTQETQYF.

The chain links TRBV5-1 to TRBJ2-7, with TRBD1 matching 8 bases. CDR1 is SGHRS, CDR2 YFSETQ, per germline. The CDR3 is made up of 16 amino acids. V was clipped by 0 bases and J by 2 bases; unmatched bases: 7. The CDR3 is CASSLAPGQGAYEQYF. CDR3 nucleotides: TGCGCCAGCAGCTTGGCCCCAGGACAGGGAGCCTACGAGCAGTACTTC. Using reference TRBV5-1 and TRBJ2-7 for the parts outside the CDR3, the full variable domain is KAGVTQTPRYLIKTRGQQVTLSCSPISGHRSVSWYQQTPGQGLQFLFEYFSETQRNKGNFPGRFSGRQFSNSRSEMNVSTLELGDSALYLCASSLAPGQGAYEQYFGPGTRLTVT.

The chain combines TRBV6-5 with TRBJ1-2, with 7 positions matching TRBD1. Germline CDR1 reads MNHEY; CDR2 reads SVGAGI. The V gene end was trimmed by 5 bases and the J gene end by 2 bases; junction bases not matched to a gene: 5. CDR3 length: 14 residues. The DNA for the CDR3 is TGTGCCAGCAGTCGAGAGACAGGGAACTATGGCTACACCTTC. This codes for CASSRETGNYGYTF.

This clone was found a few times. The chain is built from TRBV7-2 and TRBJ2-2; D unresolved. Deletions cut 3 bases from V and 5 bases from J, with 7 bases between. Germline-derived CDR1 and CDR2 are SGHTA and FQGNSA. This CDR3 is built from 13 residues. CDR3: CASSFLETGELFF. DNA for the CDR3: TGTGCCAGCAGCTTTTTAGAGACCGGGGAGCTGTTTTTT.

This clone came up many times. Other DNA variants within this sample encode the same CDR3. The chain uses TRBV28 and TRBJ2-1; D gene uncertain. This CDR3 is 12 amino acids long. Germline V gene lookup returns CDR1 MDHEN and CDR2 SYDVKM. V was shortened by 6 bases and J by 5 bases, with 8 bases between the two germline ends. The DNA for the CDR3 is TGTGCCAGCAGCCTACAGCACAATGAGCAGTTCTTC. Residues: CASSLQHNEQFF. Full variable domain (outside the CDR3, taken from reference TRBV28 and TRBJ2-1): DVKVTQSSRYLVKRTGEKVFLECVQDMDHENMFWYRQDPGLGLRLIYFSYDVKMKEKGDIPEGYSVSREKKERFSLILESASTNQTSMYLCASSLQHNEQFFGPGTRLTVL.

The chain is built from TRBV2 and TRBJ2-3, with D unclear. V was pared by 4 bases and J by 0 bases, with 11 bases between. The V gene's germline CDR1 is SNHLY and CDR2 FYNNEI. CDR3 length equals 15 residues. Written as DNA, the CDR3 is TGTGCCAGCAGTGGGTCTGTATCTAGCACAGATACGCAGTATTTT. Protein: CASSGSVSSTDTQYF.

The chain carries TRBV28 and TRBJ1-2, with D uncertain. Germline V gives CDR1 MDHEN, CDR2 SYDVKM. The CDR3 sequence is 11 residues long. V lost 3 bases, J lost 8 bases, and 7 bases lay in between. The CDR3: CASSFLGGYTF. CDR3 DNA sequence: TGTGCCAGCAGTTTTCTGGGCGGCTACACCTTC.

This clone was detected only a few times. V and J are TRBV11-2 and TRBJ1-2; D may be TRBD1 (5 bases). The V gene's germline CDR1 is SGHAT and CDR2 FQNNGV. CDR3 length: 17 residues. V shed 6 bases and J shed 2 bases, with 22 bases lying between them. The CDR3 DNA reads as TGTGCCAGCAGAGCCATGGGACGGAGCCCCTCCAACTATGGCTACACCTTC. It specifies CASRAMGRSPSNYGYTF.

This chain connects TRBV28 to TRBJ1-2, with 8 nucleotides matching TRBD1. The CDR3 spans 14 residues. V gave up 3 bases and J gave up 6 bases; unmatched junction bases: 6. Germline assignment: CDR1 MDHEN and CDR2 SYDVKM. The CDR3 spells CASSLRDRHDGYTF. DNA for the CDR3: TGTGCCAGCAGTTTGAGGGACAGGCACGATGGCTACACCTTC.

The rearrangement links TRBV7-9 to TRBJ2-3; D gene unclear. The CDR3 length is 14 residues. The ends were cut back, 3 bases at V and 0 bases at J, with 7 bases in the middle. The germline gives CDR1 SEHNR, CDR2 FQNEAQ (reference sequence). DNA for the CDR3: TGTGCCAGCAGCTTGAGTATTAGCACAGATACGCAGTATTTT. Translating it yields CASSLSISTDTQYF.

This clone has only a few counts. CDR3 coding DNA: TGTGCCTGGAGTATCCAGGGCGCCGGGGAGCTGTTTTTT. This encodes CAWSIQGAGELFF. The V gene is TRBV30, the J gene TRBJ2-2; D may be TRBD1 (5 bases). Germline V gives CDR1 GTSNPN, CDR2 SVGIG (reference sequence). Trimming cost V 2 bases and J 6 bases, with 10 bases left between them. This CDR3 is 13 amino acids long. Based on the CDR3 plus reference TRBV30 and TRBJ2-2, the full variable domain is SQTIHQWPATLVQPVGSPLSLECTVEGTSNPNLYWYRQAAGRGLQLLFYSVGIGQISSEVPQNLSASRPQDRQFILSSKKLLLSDSGFYLCAWSIQGAGELFFGEGSRLTVL.

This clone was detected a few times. The CDR3 loop reads CAWATGNGNQPQHF. In DNA form, the CDR3 reads TGTGCCTGGGCGACAGGGAATGGCAATCAGCCCCAGCATTTT. The gene calls are TRBV30 and TRBJ1-5; 7 bases agree with TRBD1. The V gene end was trimmed by 5 bases and the J gene end by 2 bases; junction bases not matched to a gene: 6. This CDR3 has 14 residues. Per germline, CDR1 GTSNPN and CDR2 SVGIG (reference sequence).

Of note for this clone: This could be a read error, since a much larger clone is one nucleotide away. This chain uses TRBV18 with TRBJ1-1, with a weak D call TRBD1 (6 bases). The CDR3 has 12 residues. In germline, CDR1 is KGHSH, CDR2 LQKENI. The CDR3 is CASAPRGPEAFF. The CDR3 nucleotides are TGTGCCAGCGCACCACGGGGGCCTGAAGCTTTCTTT.

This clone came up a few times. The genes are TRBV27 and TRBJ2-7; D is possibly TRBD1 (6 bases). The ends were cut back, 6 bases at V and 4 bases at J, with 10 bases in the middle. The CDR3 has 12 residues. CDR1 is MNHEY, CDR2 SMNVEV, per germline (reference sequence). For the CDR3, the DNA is TGTGCCAGCAGAACAGGGTTATACGAGCAGTACTTC. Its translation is CASRTGLYEQYF.

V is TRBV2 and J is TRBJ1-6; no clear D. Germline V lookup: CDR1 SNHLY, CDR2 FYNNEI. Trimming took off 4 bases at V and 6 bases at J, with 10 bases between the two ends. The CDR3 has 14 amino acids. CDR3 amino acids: CASSVEQINSPLHF. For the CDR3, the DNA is TGTGCCAGCAGTGTAGAACAGATTAATTCACCCCTCCACTTT.

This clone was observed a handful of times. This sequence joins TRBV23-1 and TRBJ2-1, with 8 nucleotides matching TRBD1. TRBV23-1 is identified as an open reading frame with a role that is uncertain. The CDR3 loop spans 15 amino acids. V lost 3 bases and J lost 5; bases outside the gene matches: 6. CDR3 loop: CASSQPGQENNEQFF. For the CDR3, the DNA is TGCGCCAGCAGTCAGCCGGGACAGGAGAACAATGAGCAGTTCTTC.

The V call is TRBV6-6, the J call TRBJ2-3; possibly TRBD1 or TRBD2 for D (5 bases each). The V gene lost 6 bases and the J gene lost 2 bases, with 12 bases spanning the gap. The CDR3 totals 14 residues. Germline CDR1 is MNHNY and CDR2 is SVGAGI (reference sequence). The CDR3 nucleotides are TGTGCCAGCAGCGCCCTGGGGGACACAGATACGCAGTATTTT. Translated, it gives CASSALGDTDTQYF.

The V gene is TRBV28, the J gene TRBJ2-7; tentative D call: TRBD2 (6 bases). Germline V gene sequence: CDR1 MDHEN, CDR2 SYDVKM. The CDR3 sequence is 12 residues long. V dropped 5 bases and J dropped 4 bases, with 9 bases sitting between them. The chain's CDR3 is CASSGDSYEQYF. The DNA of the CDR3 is TGTGCCAGCAGTGGGGACTCATACGAGCAGTACTTC. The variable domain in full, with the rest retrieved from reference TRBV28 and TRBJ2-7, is DVKVTQSSRYLVKRTGEKVFLECVQDMDHENMFWYRQDPGLGLRLIYFSYDVKMKEKGDIPEGYSVSREKKERFSLILESASTNQTSMYLCASSGDSYEQYFGPGTRLTVT.

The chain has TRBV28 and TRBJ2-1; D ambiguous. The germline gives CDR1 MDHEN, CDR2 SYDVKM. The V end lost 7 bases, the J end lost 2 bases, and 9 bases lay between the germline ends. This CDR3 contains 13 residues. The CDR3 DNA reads TGTGCCAGCACCCATGGGACCTACAATGAGCAGTTCTTC. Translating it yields CASTHGTYNEQFF.

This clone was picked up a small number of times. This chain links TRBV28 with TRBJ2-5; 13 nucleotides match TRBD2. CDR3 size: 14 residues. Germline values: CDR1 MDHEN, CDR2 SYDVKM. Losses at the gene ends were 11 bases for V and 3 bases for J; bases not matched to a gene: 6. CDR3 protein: CASTSGGPKETQYF. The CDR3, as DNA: TGTGCCTCGACTAGCGGGGGGCCAAAAGAGACCCAGTACTTC.